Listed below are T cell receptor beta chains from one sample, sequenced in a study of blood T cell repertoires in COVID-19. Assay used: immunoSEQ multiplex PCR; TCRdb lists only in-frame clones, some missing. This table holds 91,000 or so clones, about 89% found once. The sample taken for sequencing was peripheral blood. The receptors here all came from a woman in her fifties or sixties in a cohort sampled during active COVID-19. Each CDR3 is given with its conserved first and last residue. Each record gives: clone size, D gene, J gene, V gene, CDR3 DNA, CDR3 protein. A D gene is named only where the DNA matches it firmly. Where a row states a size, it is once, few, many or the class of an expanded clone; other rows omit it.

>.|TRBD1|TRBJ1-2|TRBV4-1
TGCGCCAGCAGCCGCGACAGGGGGCTCTACACCTTC
CASSRDRGLYTF
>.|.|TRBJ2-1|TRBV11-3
TGTGCCAGCAAACCTCAGAGTTACAGGGACAATGAGCAGTTCTTC
CASKPQSYRDNEQFF
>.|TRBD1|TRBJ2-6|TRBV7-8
TGTGCCAGCAGCAACTACAGGGGTGGCTCTGGGGCCAACGTCCTGACTTTC
CASSNYRGGSGANVLTF
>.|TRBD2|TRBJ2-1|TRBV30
TGTGCCTGGAGTCCGGGACTAGCGTCCAATGAGCAGTTCTTC
CAWSPGLASNEQFF
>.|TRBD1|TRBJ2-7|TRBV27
TGTGCCAGCAGTACTGGACAGGGGCCGTTCGACGAGCAGTACTTC
CASSTGQGPFDEQYF
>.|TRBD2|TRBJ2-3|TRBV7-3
TGTGCCAGCAGCATCGGACTAGCGGGGGGGCTCTCAGATACGCAGTATTTT
CASSIGLAGGLSDTQYF
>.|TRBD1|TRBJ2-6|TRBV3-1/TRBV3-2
TGTGCCAGCAGCCAATTCTTAGGCCAGGACAGGGGAATCACTGGGGCCAACGTCCTGACTTTC
CASSQFLGQDRGITGANVLTF
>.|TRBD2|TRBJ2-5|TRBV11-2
TGTGCCAGCAACCGAGGGACTAGAGGAGAGACCCAGTACTTC
CASNRGTRGETQYF
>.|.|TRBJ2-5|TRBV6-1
TGTGCCAGCAGTGAATCTAGGAGGTACCAAGAGACCCAGTACTTC
CASSESRRYQETQYF
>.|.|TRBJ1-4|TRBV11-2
TGTGCCAGCAGCTCTGTACCCCAGGGTCGGAGTGAAAAACTGTTTTTT
CASSSVPQGRSEKLFF
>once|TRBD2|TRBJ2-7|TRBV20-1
TGCAGTGCTAGTGATATCGGGGGGGGCAAGGAGCAGTACTTC
CSASDIGGGKEQYF
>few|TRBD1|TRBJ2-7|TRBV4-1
TGCGCCAGCAGCCAAGTGTACTCCGGGACAGGAGGCTACGAGCAGTACTTC
CASSQVYSGTGGYEQYF
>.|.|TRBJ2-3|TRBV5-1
TGCGCCAGCAGCTGGACCGGGGGGACAAAGGGAACAGATACGCAGTATTTT
CASSWTGGTKGTDTQYF